One sample yielded the 32 T cell receptor beta chains listed below, sequenced in a study of tumor-infiltrating lymphocytes in oesophageal squamous cell carcinoma. A single record per CDR3 protein comes from TCRdb applying MiXCR to the PCR reads. Of about 19,000 distinct CDR3 sequences in the sample, approximately 39% were seen once. The sample taken for sequencing was normal esophageal tissue next to the tumor. These receptors all come from a male donor with esophageal squamous cell carcinoma.

In its sample, this clonotype was seen many times. The genes are TRBV5-1 and TRBJ2-3; D possibly corresponds to TRBD1 (5 bases). V was cut by 0 bases and J by 4 bases, with 15 bases left in between. This CDR3 is built from 16 residues. The germline V gene encodes CDR1 SGHRS and CDR2 YFSETQ. This chain's CDR3 is CASSLGGAVRADTQYF. The CDR3 DNA reads as TGCGCCAGCAGCTTGGGTGGGGCAGTGAGAGCAGATACGCAGTATTTT.

This clonotype was observed many times. The chain links TRBV4-2 to TRBJ2-5; tentatively, D is TRBD1 (6 bases). CDR1 is LGHNA and CDR2 is YNFKEQ in the germline V gene. This CDR3 comprises 17 residues. V was clipped by 0 bases and J by 5 bases, with 19 bases between them. DNA for the CDR3: TGTGCCAGCAGCCAAGATATTGGCAGGGGTGAGGGGGAGACCCAGTACTTC. This gives the protein CASSQDIGRGEGETQYF.

Note on this clonotype: The conserved closing phenylalanine or tryptophan is absent in this CDR3, likely reflecting a read error. It is unclear where the CDR3 begins or ends on the DNA, so no DNA is shown, and the CDR3 is as TCRdb lists it. The rearrangement links TRBV7-8 to TRBJ2-3; no DNA check was done on the table's D call, TRBD1. The CDR3 sequence runs 19 residues, both termini included. The germline CDR1 and CDR2 sequences are SGHVS and FQNEAQ. The chain's CDR3 is CASSLALTGNYGYTFGSGT.

This clonotype was observed many times. The chain links TRBV28 to TRBJ2-7, with TRBD1 matching over 9 bases. The V gene end was trimmed by 8 bases and the J gene end by 4 bases; junction bases not matched to a gene: 12. The CDR3 is 15 amino acids. Germline V gene sequence: CDR1 MDHEN, CDR2 SYDVKM. The CDR3, as DNA: TGTGCCAGCCCCGACAGGGGGGTAGAGCGTTACGAGCAGTACTTC. It translates to CASPDRGVERYEQYF. Supplemented by reference TRBV28 and TRBJ2-7, the full variable domain reads DVKVTQSSRYLVKRTGEKVFLECVQDMDHENMFWYRQDPGLGLRLIYFSYDVKMKEKGDIPEGYSVSREKKERFSLILESASTNQTSMYLCASPDRGVERYEQYFGPGTRLTVT.

This clonotype has ten or more counts. Given a much more abundant clone one base away, this may be a read error. V usage is TRBV7-8 and J usage is TRBJ2-7; 12 nucleotides line up with TRBD2. The CDR3 runs to 16 residues. CDR1 and CDR2 from the germline V gene are SGHVS and FQNEAQ. V lost 2 bases and J lost 7; bases outside the gene matches: 9. The CDR3 region is CASSLRRTSGNNEQYF. CDR3 sequence (DNA): TGTGCCAGCAGCTTAAGAAGGACTAGCGGGAACAATGAGCAGTACTTC.

The table lists this clonotype with many counts. J is TRBJ2-1 and V is TRBV27, with 11 bases identical to TRBD1. The CDR3 runs 16 residues. Trimming at V came to 6 bases and at J to 3 bases, leaving 7 bases not matched to a gene. In germline, CDR1 is MNHEY, CDR2 SMNVEV (reference sequence). The CDR3 loop is CASRTLGTGGYNEQFF. In DNA form, the CDR3 reads TGTGCCAGCAGGACACTAGGGACAGGGGGCTACAATGAGCAGTTCTTC.

Remarks on this clonotype: The missing conserved phenylalanine or tryptophan at the end of this CDR3 makes a read error likely. The limits of the CDR3 on the DNA are not certain, so only TCRdb's listed CDR3 is given. This sequence joins TRBV6-8 and TRBJ1-1; the tabulated D call, TRBD1, remains unverified against the DNA. Ends included, the CDR3 has 20 residues. The germline V gene has CDR1 MNHGY and CDR2 SAAAGT. The CDR3 loop reads CASSSWGDSLKTTMSSSSGQ.

This clonotype was observed a few times. V usage is TRBV18 and J usage is TRBJ2-2, with D possibly TRBD1 on 5 matching bases. The germline V gene has CDR1 KGHSH and CDR2 LQKENI. V gave up 4 bases and J gave up 1 base, with 7 bases separating them. The CDR3 extends over 14 amino acids. The CDR3 nucleotides are TGTGCCAGCTCACTCAGGGAGAACACCGGGGAGCTGTTTTTT. It specifies CASSLRENTGELFF.

This chain connects TRBV5-4 to TRBJ1-2; 8 nucleotides match TRBD1. CDR1 SGHNT and CDR2 YYREEE come from the germline V gene (reference sequence). This CDR3 contains 15 residues. V lost 3 bases, J lost 4 bases, and 8 bases stayed unmatched. CDR3 bases: TGTGCCAGCAGCTCCAGACAGGGGTTCGGCTATGGCTACACCTTC. The encoded protein is CASSSRQGFGYGYTF.

This clonotype appeared many times. The chain has TRBV24-1 and TRBJ2-1, with D tentatively TRBD2 (6 bases). This CDR3 is 15 amino acids long. V lost 9 bases and J 0 bases, leaving 14 bases between the germline ends. CDR1 and CDR2 (germline): KGHDR, SFDVKD. The DNA for the CDR3 is TGTGCCACCGGGGACTCTTCAAGCTCCTACAATGAGCAGTTCTTC. As protein: CATGDSSSSYNEQFF.

Only a few counts were recorded for this clonotype. CDR3 sequence reads: CASSHGTGTDTQYF. CDR3 nucleotide sequence: TGTGCCAGCAGCCACGGGACAGGCACAGATACGCAGTATTTT. The chain combines TRBV6-6 with TRBJ2-3, with 7 bases matching TRBD1. Germline V gene sequence: CDR1 MNHNY, CDR2 SVGAGI (reference sequence). J was trimmed by 1 base and V by 6 bases; bases with no gene match: 4. The CDR3 totals 14 residues.

CDR3 sequence: CASSHHPGLAGGETQYF. CDR3 bases: TGTGCCAGCAGCCACCATCCGGGACTAGCGGGAGGTGAGACCCAGTACTTC. The V gene is TRBV7-2, the J gene TRBJ2-1; 15 positions agree with TRBD2. The DNA end is a closer match to TRBJ2-5, so the J assignment may be wrong. Germline V gene lookup returns CDR1 SGHTA and CDR2 FQGNSA. The CDR3 sequence is 17 residues long.

This clonotype was recorded a few times. A much larger clone differs from this one at a single base, so this may be a read error. This chain links TRBV7-2 with TRBJ2-1; unclear D gene. Germline lookup yields CDR1 SGHTA and CDR2 FQGNSA. V was shortened by 1 base and J by 10 bases, with 11 bases between the two germline ends. CDR3 length equals 13 residues. As DNA, the CDR3 is TGTGCCAGCAGCTTAGGGACCCCCTACGAGCAGTTCTTC. Translation: CASSLGTPYEQFF.

This clonotype was observed many times. The chain is built from TRBV28 and TRBJ2-3, with 8 bases identical to TRBD1. CDR3 size: 15 residues. Losses at the gene ends were 8 bases for V and 4 bases for J; bases not matched to a gene: 11. Germline V gene sequence: CDR1 MDHEN, CDR2 SYDVKM. CDR3 bases: TGTGCCAGCGGTGGACAGGGAGGCACCCCAGATACGCAGTATTTT. Encoded protein: CASGGQGGTPDTQYF.

This clonotype is medium-sized by share. The chain is built from TRBV12-3 or TRBV12-4 and TRBJ2-1, with TRBD2 matching over 11 bases. CDR3 length equals 14 residues. V gave up 6 bases and J gave up 6 bases; unmatched junction bases: 4. CDR3 protein: CASRLLAGANEQFF. Here the CDR3 DNA reads TGTGCCAGCAGGCTACTAGCGGGAGCCAATGAGCAGTTCTTC.

CDR3 nucleotide sequence: TGTGCCAGCAGCTTACAAGCGGGGGTTCAAGAGACCCAGTACTTC. It encodes CASSLQAGVQETQYF. The rearrangement links TRBV7-2 to TRBJ2-7; TRBD2 matches at 8 bases. The J call is in doubt because the DNA end fits TRBJ2-5 better. The germline V gene encodes CDR1 SGHTA and CDR2 FQGNSA. There are 15 residues in the CDR3.

V and J are TRBV27 and TRBJ2-7; TRBD1 aligns across 9 bases. Germline CDR1 MNHEY, CDR2 SMNVEV (reference sequence). Losses at the gene ends were 1 base for V and 0 bases for J; bases not matched to a gene: 7. The CDR3 loop spans 17 amino acids. The CDR3 region is CASSLFGGTGSSYEQYF. CDR3 bases: TGTGCCAGCAGTTTATTCGGCGGGACAGGGAGCTCCTACGAGCAGTACTTC.

This clonotype is termed medium-sized. This rearrangement joins TRBV7-3 to TRBJ2-2, with D possibly being TRBD2 (6 bases). The CDR3 runs to 16 residues. V lost 4 bases, J lost 0 bases, and 12 bases lay in between. Germline V gives CDR1 SGHTA, CDR2 FQGTGA. This chain's CDR3 is CASSSQAGPNTGELFF. The CDR3 nucleotides read TGTGCCAGCAGCTCCCAAGCGGGCCCGAACACCGGGGAGCTGTTTTTT.

A note on this clonotype: A much larger clone lies one base from this, so it may be a read error. This sequence joins TRBV10-3 and TRBJ1-3; D is unresolved. There are 18 residues in the CDR3. Germline values: CDR1 ENHRY, CDR2 SYGVKD. Between the trimmed V and J ends, which lost 6 bases and 1 base, there was a span of 22 bases. The CDR3 DNA sequence: TGTGCCATCAGCGACCTATTAGGACCGTTATCTTCTGGAAACACCATATATTTT. Translating it yields CAISDLLGPLSSGNTIYF.

The genes are TRBV7-9 and TRBJ2-4; 11 bases fit TRBD2. The J call is doubtful: the DNA matches TRBJ2-5 better. Per germline, CDR1 SEHNR and CDR2 FQNEAQ (reference sequence). There are 17 residues in the CDR3. The CDR3 region is CASSFSIGTSGQETQYF. DNA of the CDR3: TGTGCCAGCAGCTTTTCCATCGGGACTAGCGGACAAGAGACCCAGTACTTC.

V gene TRBV6-1 combines with J gene TRBJ2-3, with a weak D call TRBD2 (5 bases). The CDR3 sequence is 14 residues long. Germline CDR1 is MNHNS and CDR2 is SASEGT. V was trimmed by 6 bases and J by 2 bases, leaving 12 bases between them. For the CDR3, the DNA is TGTGCCAGCAGCAGCGGTTTCCACACAGATACGCAGTATTTT. Its protein is CASSSGFHTDTQYF.

The chain couples TRBV7-2 to TRBJ2-3; weak D call: TRBD2 (6 bases). Deletions cut 4 bases from V and 14 bases from J, with 22 bases between. This CDR3 spans 14 amino acids. Looked up from germline, CDR1 is SGHTA and CDR2 is FQGNSA. CDR3 loop: CASSYNGGGEELYF. CDR3 bases: TGTGCCAGCAGCTATAACGGGGGTGGAGAGGAGCTGTATTTT.

The CDR3 DNA reads as TGTGCCAGCAGCTTAGCGTCAGGACTAGTGGAAAATGAGCAGTACTTC. It encodes CASSLASGLVENEQYF. The chain is built from TRBV7-2 and TRBJ2-5; TRBD2 aligns across 7 bases. Per germline, CDR1 SGHTA and CDR2 FQGNSA. Germline trimming cut 0 bases from V and 11 bases from J; bases unmatched to any gene: 15. The CDR3 length is 16 residues.

As for this clonotype: The junction departs from the called germline gene at one end, perhaps through a read error. The chain recombines TRBV12-3 or TRBV12-4 with TRBJ2-4, with 7 bases matching TRBD1. The J call may not be correct, given that the DNA end is closer to TRBJ2-1. This CDR3 spans 15 amino acids. The CDR3 coding sequence is TGTGCCGGCAGTTTCATGGCAGGGGGTTCCAATGAGCAGTTCTTC. Protein sequence: CAGSFMAGGSNEQFF.

V is TRBV7-8 and J is TRBJ2-2; D might be TRBD1 (5 bases). The V and J ends lost 1 base and 4 bases respectively, with 13 bases between them. Germline CDR1 and CDR2: SGHVS and FQNEAQ. CDR3 length: 16 residues. CDR3 DNA: TGTGCCAGCAGCTTAGACTCAGGGTCCCCCACCGGGGAGCTGTTTTTT. It specifies CASSLDSGSPTGELFF.

The chain links TRBV7-2 to TRBJ2-3; 8 bases match TRBD2. The end of the DNA aligns better with TRBJ2-7, so the J call may be wrong. This CDR3 has 14 residues. Germline V gene data show CDR1 as SGHTA and CDR2 as FQGNSA. The CDR3 nucleotides are TGTGCCAGCAGCTTACGGGGGGGAACCTACGAGCAGTACTTC. Amino acid sequence: CASSLRGGTYEQYF.

The chain recombines TRBV7-3 with TRBJ2-3; tentatively, D is TRBD1 (5 bases). CDR3 size: 13 residues. CDR1 and CDR2 from the germline V gene are SGHTA and FQGTGA. Trimming shortened V by 4 bases and J by 6 bases, and 11 bases separated the two germline ends. The DNA for the CDR3 is TGTGCCAGCAGCTCCTTCCAGGGCGATACGCAGTATTTT. It is translated as CASSSFQGDTQYF.

V and J are TRBV7-3 and TRBJ2-1, with D perhaps matching TRBD2 (5 bases). The end of the DNA fits TRBJ2-7 better, so the J call may be wrong. Looked up from germline, CDR1 is SGHTA and CDR2 is FQGTGA. The CDR3 sequence is 15 residues long. The CDR3 protein is CASSPQISEYNEQYF. In nucleotides, the CDR3 is TGTGCCAGCAGCCCTCAAATTAGCGAATACAATGAGCAGTACTTC.

This clonotype was detected only a few times. The CDR3 DNA follows: TGTGCCAGCAGCTTAACGGGAGGGAACTCCTACGAGCAGTACTTC. As protein: CASSLTGGNSYEQYF. The chain employs TRBV7-3 and TRBJ2-7; 7 bases are shared with TRBD2. V shed 0 bases and J 0 bases; nucleotides not matched to a gene: 2. Germline V gene data show CDR1 as SGHTA and CDR2 as FQGTGA. This CDR3 is built from 15 residues. The full variable domain, with the rest looked up from reference TRBV7-3 and TRBJ2-7, is GAGVSQTPSNKVTEKGKYVELRCDPISGHTALYWYRQSLGQGPEFLIYFQGTGAADDSGLPNDRFFAVRPEGSVSTLKIQRTERGDSAVYLCASSLTGGNSYEQYFGPGTRLTVT.

This chain connects TRBV7-8 to TRBJ2-4; 9 bases match TRBD1. The end of the DNA fits TRBJ2-7 better, so the J call may be wrong. Germline V gene sequence: CDR1 SGHVS, CDR2 FQNEAQ. The CDR3 runs 15 residues. The CDR3: CASSFSGTGSYEQYF. CDR3 nucleotides: TGTGCCAGCAGTTTTTCCGGGACAGGGAGCTACGAGCAGTACTTC.

The genes are TRBV5-1 and TRBJ2-1; possibly TRBD1 for D (6 bases). The J call may be mistaken, given a closer DNA end match to TRBJ2-7. Per germline, CDR1 SGHRS and CDR2 YFSETQ. The CDR3 contains 15 residues. CDR3 loop: CASSLASGDLYEQYF. CDR3 sequence (DNA): TGCGCCAGCAGCTTGGCTTCAGGGGACCTCTACGAGCAGTACTTC.

The chain has TRBV28 and TRBJ2-1, with D tentatively TRBD2 (5 bases). Near its end, the DNA agrees better with TRBJ2-7, so the J call may be wrong. The CDR3 runs 15 residues. Germline CDR1 reads MDHEN; CDR2 reads SYDVKM. CDR3 in amino acids: CASSGNSLGRDEQYF. CDR3 nucleotide sequence: TGTGCCAGCAGTGGCAACTCACTAGGAAGGGACGAGCAGTACTTC.